Below, one T cell receptor (beta chain) is given with its context. V dropped 6 bases and J dropped 5 bases, with 8 bases sitting between them. Looked up from germline, CDR1 is SGHDT and CDR2 is YYEEEE. The CDR3 sequence is 11 residues long. The entry originates in a study of blood T cell repertoires in COVID-19. In the study overall: Spain, Italy and the United States supplied samples that represented acute and convalescent COVID-19.

Repertoires were generated with immunoSEQ multiplex PCR, while TCRdb's copy carries only in-frame clones and drops some. The data hold about 200,000 clones, with 81% observed a single time. The clonotype was recovered from a woman aged 45-65 years with acute COVID-19. Sequencing was carried out using PBMCs or T cells enriched from blood (not recorded which). V is TRBV5-6 and J is TRBJ2-5; D possibly corresponds to TRBD1 (5 bases). CDR3 bases: TGTGCCAGCAACAGGCTGGAGACCCAGTACTTC. This sequence encodes CASNRLETQYF.